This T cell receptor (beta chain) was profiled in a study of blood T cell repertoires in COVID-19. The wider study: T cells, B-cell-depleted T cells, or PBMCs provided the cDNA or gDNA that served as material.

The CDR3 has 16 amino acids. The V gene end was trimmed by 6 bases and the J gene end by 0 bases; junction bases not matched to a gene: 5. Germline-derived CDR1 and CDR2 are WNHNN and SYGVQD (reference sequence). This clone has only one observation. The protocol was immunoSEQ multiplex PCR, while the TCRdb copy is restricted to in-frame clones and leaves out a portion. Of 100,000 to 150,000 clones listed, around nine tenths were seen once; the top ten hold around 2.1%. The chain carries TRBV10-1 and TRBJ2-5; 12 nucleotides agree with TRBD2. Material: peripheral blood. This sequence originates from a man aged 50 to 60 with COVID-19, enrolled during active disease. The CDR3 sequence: CASSEGTSGYQETQYF. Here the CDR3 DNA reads TGCGCCAGCAGCGAAGGGACTAGCGGGTACCAAGAGACCCAGTACTTC.